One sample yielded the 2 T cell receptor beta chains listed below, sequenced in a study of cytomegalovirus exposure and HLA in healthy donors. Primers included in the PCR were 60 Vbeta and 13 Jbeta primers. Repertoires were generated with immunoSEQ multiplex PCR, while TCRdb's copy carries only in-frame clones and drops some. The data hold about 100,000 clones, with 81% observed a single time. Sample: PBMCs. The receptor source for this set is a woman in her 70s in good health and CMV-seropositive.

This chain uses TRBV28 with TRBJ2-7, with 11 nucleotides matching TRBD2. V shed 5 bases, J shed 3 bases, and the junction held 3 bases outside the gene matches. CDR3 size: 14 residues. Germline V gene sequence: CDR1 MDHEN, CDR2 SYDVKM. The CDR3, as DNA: TGTGCCAGCAGTACTAGCGGGGGACTCTACGAGCAGTACTTC. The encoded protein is CASSTSGGLYEQYF.

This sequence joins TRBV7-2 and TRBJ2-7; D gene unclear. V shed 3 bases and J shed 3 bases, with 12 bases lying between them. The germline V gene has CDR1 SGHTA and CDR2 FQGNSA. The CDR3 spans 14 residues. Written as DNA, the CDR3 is TGTGCCAGCAGCTTGAGAGACACTGTCTACGAGCAGTACTTC. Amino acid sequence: CASSLRDTVYEQYF.